The 24 T cell receptor beta chains listed next were all sequenced from one sample in a study of T cells after yellow fever vaccination. TCRdb recomputed calls from the 5' RACE reads with MiXCR, one row per CDR3 protein. The sample includes hundreds of thousands of distinct CDR3 sequences, roughly an eighth of them seen just once. Sample: PBMCs, taken on the day of the yellow fever booster vaccination. Receptors originate from a man aged 30 to 39 who received the YFV17D yellow fever vaccine.

The V and J genes are TRBV11-3 and TRBJ2-1; 14 bases are shared with TRBD2. The germline gives CDR1 SGHNT, CDR2 YENEEA. Trimming took 5 bases from V and 9 from J; bases not matched to a gene: 9. The length of the CDR3 is 16 residues. DNA of the CDR3: TGTGCCAGCAGCCCCGGGACTAGCGGGAGATATAGTGAGCAGTTCTTC. This gives the protein CASSPGTSGRYSEQFF.

The gene calls are TRBV7-2 and TRBJ1-4; D perhaps matches TRBD1 (5 bases). The CDR3 contains 14 residues. Germline CDR1 reads SGHTA; CDR2 reads FQGNSA. V lost 2 bases and J 4 bases, leaving 8 bases between the germline ends. This CDR3 reads CASSLRGFNEKLFF. CDR3 nucleotides: TGTGCCAGCAGCTTAAGGGGTTTTAATGAAAAACTGTTTTTT. The full variable domain, rest sourced from reference TRBV7-2 and TRBJ1-4, is GAGVSQSPSNKVTEKGKDVELRCDPISGHTALYWYRQSLGQGLEFLIYFQGNSAPDKSGLPSDRFSAERTGGSVSTLTIQRTQQEDSAVYLCASSLRGFNEKLFFGSGTQLSVL.

The V gene is TRBV5-1, the J gene TRBJ1-4, with 7 bases fitting TRBD1. CDR1 SGHRS and CDR2 YFSETQ come from the germline V gene. The CDR3 has 15 amino acids. J lost 6 bases, V lost 7 bases, and 12 bases had no gene match. The CDR3 region has the DNA TGCGCCAGCTCCGGGGAAGGGGGCGCGTATGAAAAACTGTTTTTT. Translated: CASSGEGGAYEKLFF.

J is TRBJ2-1 and V is TRBV14, with 16 bases identical to TRBD2. The junction had 11 bases not matched to a gene; V was cut back by 3 bases and J by 6 bases. CDR3 length: 19 amino acids. The V gene's germline CDR1 is SGHDN and CDR2 FVKESK. The CDR3, as DNA: TGTGCCAGCAGCCAGGGAGGGACTAGCGGGAGGGGATTCGCCAATGAGCAGTTCTTC. Protein product: CASSQGGTSGRGFANEQFF. Together with reference TRBV14 and TRBJ2-1, the CDR3 gives the full variable domain: EAGVTQFPSHSVIEKGQTVTLRCDPISGHDNLYWYRRVMGKEIKFLLHFVKESKQDESGMPNNRFLAERTGGTYSTLKVQPAELEDSGVYFCASSQGGTSGRGFANEQFFGPGTRLTVL.

This clonotype was detected many times. The J gene is TRBJ2-4, the V gene TRBV2; D is undetermined. Germline assignment: CDR1 SNHLY and CDR2 FYNNEI. The length of the CDR3 is 15 residues. V lost 5 bases to trimming and J lost 0 bases, with 11 bases between them. CDR3: CASSLELLAKNIQYF. The CDR3 DNA reads as TGTGCCAGCAGTTTAGAGCTCCTAGCCAAAAACATTCAGTACTTC.

In its sample, this clonotype was seen a few times. This chain connects TRBV3-1 to TRBJ2-4; D gene uncertain. The CDR3 contains 18 residues. From germline, CDR1 is LGHDT and CDR2 YNNKEL (reference sequence). V lost 0 bases to trimming and J lost 0 bases, with 15 bases between them. CDR3 bases: TGTGCCAGCAGCCAAGATCGAAACAGAATGCTAGCCAAAAACATTCAGTACTTC. This translates into CASSQDRNRMLAKNIQYF.

The chain couples TRBV7-2 to TRBJ2-1, with 8 bases identical to TRBD2. CDR1 SGHTA and CDR2 FQGNSA come from the germline V gene. The CDR3 is 14 amino acids. J was trimmed by 4 bases and V by 4 bases; bases with no gene match: 3. CDR3 DNA sequence: TGTGCCAGCAGCTCAGCGGGGGCTTACAATGAGCAGTTCTTC. Translated, it gives CASSSAGAYNEQFF.

This clonotype was seen more than once but under ten times. The gene calls are TRBV12-3 or TRBV12-4 and TRBJ2-7; 9 nucleotides match TRBD1. This CDR3 region has 13 residues. Trimming removed 3 bases from V and 5 bases from J; junction bases left unmatched: 2. For the CDR3, the DNA is TGTGCCAGCAGTTTCGGGACAGGGCACGAGCAGTACTTC. This translates into CASSFGTGHEQYF.

Written as DNA, the CDR3 is TGCGCCAGCAGCCAAGATCTGGTTCTTCGCTTCGGGGAGCTGTTTTTT. It yields the protein CASSQDLVLRFGELFF. J is TRBJ2-2 and V is TRBV4-3; no definite D call. The length of the CDR3 is 16 residues. Germline V lookup: CDR1 LGHNA, CDR2 YSLEER. V was clipped by 0 bases and J by 7 bases, with 15 bases between them.

This clonotype was observed a handful of times. Here the CDR3 DNA reads TGTGCCAGCAGCCCCAGGGACGGCAATTCACCCCTCCACTTT. Translated, it gives CASSPRDGNSPLHF. The chain couples TRBV7-9 to TRBJ1-6; maybe TRBD1 (5 bases). The germline V and J ends were trimmed by 5 bases and 7 bases, with 12 bases remaining between them. Looked up from germline, CDR1 is SEHNR and CDR2 is FQNEAQ (reference sequence). This CDR3 region has 14 residues.

This chain connects TRBV20-1 to TRBJ2-3; the match to TRBD2 covers 9 bases. Germline V lookup: CDR1 DFQATT, CDR2 SNEGSKA (reference sequence). This CDR3 contains 15 residues. V dropped 4 bases and J dropped 2; count of bases not matched to a gene: 7. The CDR3 coding sequence is TGCAGTGCTACCCGACTAGCGGCATTCACAGATACGCAGTATTTT. Its protein is CSATRLAAFTDTQYF.

The chain employs TRBV29-1 and TRBJ2-1; TRBD2 agrees at 11 bases. V dropped 6 bases and J dropped 0; count of bases not matched to a gene: 4. This CDR3 contains 15 residues. Germline V gene lookup returns CDR1 SQVTM and CDR2 ANQGSEA. The CDR3 reads CSVISGGGSYNEQFF. CDR3 nucleotide sequence: TGCAGCGTCATTAGCGGGGGGGGCTCCTACAATGAGCAGTTCTTC.

This clonotype was seen more than once but under ten times. The chain couples TRBV7-2 to TRBJ1-1; D may be TRBD1 (6 bases). The V and J ends lost 7 bases and 5 bases respectively, with 17 bases between them. The CDR3 covers 14 residues. From germline, CDR1 is SGHTA and CDR2 FQGNSA. The CDR3 nucleotides read TGTGCCAGCACCGCAGGGGCTGAGTCAACTGAAGCTTTCTTT. This gives the protein CASTAGAESTEAFF.

This clonotype was observed a few times. J is TRBJ1-6 and V is TRBV30; no clear D. The CDR3 runs 15 residues. CDR1 and CDR2 from the germline V gene are GTSNPN and SVGIG (reference sequence). The V gene lost 3 bases and the J gene lost 9 bases, with 18 bases spanning the gap. The CDR3, as DNA: TGTGCCTGGAGCGCCCCCAGTTTCCCTCTTTCACCCCTCCACTTT. Translated: CAWSAPSFPLSPLHF.

The rearrangement joins TRBV5-1 to TRBJ2-4; D not certain. V lost 3 bases and J 3 bases, leaving 13 bases between the germline ends. This CDR3 region has 15 residues. Germline CDR1 and CDR2: SGHRS and YFSETQ. Here the CDR3 reads CASSYQESGKNIQYF. In DNA, the CDR3 is TGCGCCAGCAGCTACCAGGAGTCGGGCAAAAACATTCAGTACTTC.

This clonotype was found a few times. J is TRBJ2-1 and V is TRBV10-3, with 13 bases aligning to TRBD2. CDR3 length: 15 residues. Germline CDR1 and CDR2: ENHRY and SYGVKD. J gave up 7 bases and V 4 bases, and 4 bases lay outside the gene matches. The CDR3 region has the DNA TGTGCCATCAGTGGGGGACTAGCGGGAAATAATGAGCAGTTCTTC. Translated, it gives CAISGGLAGNNEQFF.

The gene calls are TRBV7-8 and TRBJ2-3; no firm D call. This CDR3 is built from 13 residues. The germline gives CDR1 SGHVS, CDR2 FQNEAQ. V lost 5 bases and J 6 bases, leaving 12 bases between the germline ends. CDR3 in DNA: TGTGCCAGCAGCCGTAATCAAGGGGATACGCAGTATTTT. It specifies CASSRNQGDTQYF.

This clonotype was observed a few times. The rearrangement uses TRBV7-8 and TRBJ1-2; D remains unclear. The CDR3 consists of 11 residues. Germline loops: CDR1 SGHVS, CDR2 FQNEAQ. The V and J ends lost 6 bases and 8 bases respectively, with 10 bases between them. This CDR3 reads CASRDAGGYTF. The CDR3 region has the DNA TGTGCCAGCAGAGATGCTGGGGGCTACACCTTC.

There are a few counts of this clonotype. The chain has TRBV5-5 and TRBJ2-2, with 9 bases that match TRBD1. V shed 4 bases and J 6 bases; nucleotides not matched to a gene: 10. Germline lookup yields CDR1 SGHKS and CDR2 YYEKEE (reference sequence). The CDR3 consists of 16 residues. CDR3 coding DNA: TGTGCCAGCAGCCCTAGGACAGGGGAGGTAGCCGGGGAGCTGTTTTTT. Amino acids: CASSPRTGEVAGELFF.

This clonotype showed up just a few times. The chain uses TRBV12-3 or TRBV12-4 and TRBJ2-7; 8 bases line up with TRBD2. V shed 4 bases and J 3 bases; nucleotides not matched to a gene: 5. The CDR3 is made up of 14 amino acids. The CDR3 nucleotides are TGTGCCAGCAGTTCGGATAGCGGGATCTACGAGCAGTACTTC. The encoded protein is CASSSDSGIYEQYF.

CDR3 loop: CARPGQGLEDTQYF. The CDR3 nucleotides are TGTGCCAGACCGGGACAGGGGTTGGAAGATACGCAGTATTTT. This chain uses TRBV12-3 or TRBV12-4 with TRBJ2-3; TRBD1 agrees at 10 bases. The CDR3 is 14 residues long. Losses at the gene ends were 9 bases for V and 5 bases for J; bases not matched to a gene: 8.

This chain uses TRBV12-3 or TRBV12-4 with TRBJ1-1, with D tentatively TRBD1 (5 bases). The CDR3 is made up of 16 amino acids. Trimming cost V 4 bases and J 1 base, with 16 bases left between them. The CDR3 is CASSSGPGLGNTEAFF. In DNA form, the CDR3 reads TGTGCCAGCAGTTCCGGCCCAGGGTTGGGGAACACTGAAGCTTTCTTT.

This clonotype has only a few counts. The rearrangement joins TRBV7-6 to TRBJ2-1, with D perhaps matching TRBD1 or TRBD2 (6 bases each). Per the germline V gene, CDR1 is SGHVS and CDR2 is FNYEAQ. The ends were cut back, 4 bases at V and 4 bases at J, with 20 bases in the middle. CDR3 size: 17 residues. CDR3 protein: CASSSPGAEGGYNEQFF. The CDR3 nucleotides are TGTGCCAGCAGCTCGCCCGGGGCGGAGGGGGGTTACAATGAGCAGTTCTTC.

The gene calls are TRBV6-2 or TRBV6-3 and TRBJ2-1, with 16 bases fitting TRBD2. CDR3 size: 19 residues. The V gene end was trimmed by 5 bases and the J gene end by 4 bases; junction bases not matched to a gene: 11. The V gene's germline CDR1 is MNHEY and CDR2 SVGEGT. CDR3 residues: CASSLTGTSGRAWYNEQFF. The CDR3 DNA reads as TGTGCCAGCAGTCTCACCGGGACTAGCGGGAGGGCCTGGTACAATGAGCAGTTCTTC.